The 9 T cell receptor beta chains presented below share a single source sample, sequenced in a study of cytomegalovirus exposure and HLA in healthy donors. Clones were read by immunoSEQ multiplex PCR, and TCRdb kept only the in-frame ones, dropping some. The sample lists more than 95,000 clones; 89% were seen once. Sequenced input: PBMCs. The source of these receptors is a woman aged 18-30 years in good health and CMV-seronegative.

V is TRBV2 and J is TRBJ2-1, with 13 bases fitting TRBD2. Germline CDR1 SNHLY, CDR2 FYNNEI. The CDR3 loop spans 17 amino acids. V shed 9 bases and J 4 bases; nucleotides not matched to a gene: 12. The CDR3 here is CASGLAGAIRGYNEQFF. As DNA, the CDR3 is TGTGCCAGTGGACTAGCGGGAGCCATTCGGGGTTACAATGAGCAGTTCTTC.

The chain recombines TRBV19 with TRBJ1-5, with D hard to call. The V end was cut by 6 bases, the J end by 1 base, with 16 bases between. Per the germline V gene, CDR1 is LNHDA and CDR2 is SQIVND (reference sequence). CDR3 length: 16 amino acids. The CDR3 sequence is CASRKPQGGSNQPQHF. The CDR3 DNA is TGTGCCAGTAGGAAGCCTCAAGGAGGAAGCAATCAGCCCCAGCATTTT. Using reference TRBV19 and TRBJ1-5 for the parts outside the CDR3, the full variable domain is DGGITQSPKYLFRKEGQNVTLSCEQNLNHDAMYWYRQDPGQGLRLIYYSQIVNDFQKGDIAEGYSVSREKKESFPLTVTSAQKNPTAFYLCASRKPQGGSNQPQHFGDGTRLSIL.

The rearrangement links TRBV18 to TRBJ1-3; D gene ambiguous. The CDR3 has 15 residues. Germline CDR1 KGHSH, CDR2 LQKENI. Trimming removed 1 base from V and 0 bases from J, with 7 bases in between. CDR3 DNA: TGTGCCAGCTCACCACAGGAGAACTCTGGAAACACCATATATTTT. This gives the protein CASSPQENSGNTIYF.

The chain uses TRBV30 and TRBJ1-2; a weak D match, TRBD1 (5 bases). The ends were cut back, 5 bases at V and 8 bases at J, with 15 bases in the middle. Germline lookup yields CDR1 GTSNPN and CDR2 SVGIG (reference sequence). This CDR3 has 12 residues. The CDR3 loop reads CAWETGGRGYTF. For the CDR3, the DNA is TGTGCCTGGGAAACCGGGGGAAGAGGCTACACCTTC.

The chain joins TRBV28 to TRBJ1-5, with D possibly matching TRBD1 (6 bases). This CDR3 has 13 amino acids. CDR1 is MDHEN and CDR2 is SYDVKM in the germline V gene. Trimming removed 5 bases from V and 4 bases from J, with 9 bases in between. The CDR3 is CASSGTWNQPQHF. In DNA, the CDR3 is TGTGCCAGCAGTGGGACATGGAATCAGCCCCAGCATTTT.

The genes are TRBV4-1 and TRBJ1-1, with a possible D match to TRBD1 (5 bases). The CDR3 extends over 14 amino acids. With 2 bases removed from V and 4 bases from J, the gap between germline ends came to 11 bases. CDR1 is MGHRA and CDR2 is YSYEKL in the germline V gene. The CDR3 loop reads CASSQSREVTEAFF. CDR3 DNA sequence: TGCGCCAGCAGCCAAAGCAGGGAGGTCACTGAAGCTTTCTTT.

V is TRBV9 and J is TRBJ2-1, with D unresolved. V gave up 3 bases and J gave up 5 bases, with 9 bases separating them. CDR3 size: 13 residues. Germline V lookup: CDR1 SGDLS, CDR2 YYNGEE. The CDR3 DNA is TGTGCCAGCAGCGCCCCCTACGACAATGAGCAGTTCTTC. Translating it yields CASSAPYDNEQFF.

This sequence joins TRBV2 and TRBJ2-7; 7 bases are a match to TRBD2. V gave up 0 bases and J gave up 2 bases; unmatched junction bases: 10. The CDR3 has 17 residues. The germline CDR1 and CDR2 sequences are SNHLY and FYNNEI. CDR3 sequence: CASSEAMYGGGTYEQYF. The CDR3 coding sequence is TGTGCCAGCAGTGAAGCGATGTATGGGGGGGGAACCTACGAGCAGTACTTC. The full variable domain, with the rest looked up from reference TRBV2 and TRBJ2-7, is EPEVTQTPSHQVTQMGQEVILRCVPISNHLYFYWYRQILGQKVEFLVSFYNNEISEKSEIFDDQFSVERPDGSNFTLKIRSTKLEDSAMYFCASSEAMYGGGTYEQYFGPGTRLTVT.

The genes are TRBV29-1 and TRBJ2-6, with TRBD1 matching over 8 bases. The CDR3 totals 15 residues. Looked up from germline, CDR1 is SQVTM and CDR2 is ANQGSEA. V gave up 6 bases and J gave up 3 bases; unmatched junction bases: 7. The CDR3 region has the DNA TGCAGCGTGACCCAGGGGGCGGGTGGGGCCAACGTCCTGACTTTC. It encodes CSVTQGAGGANVLTF.